The TCR beta chain under discussion was sequenced for a study of blood T cell repertoires in COVID-19 (dated by TCRdb to 2018 to 2020). For context, the study as a whole: Samples covering the acute and convalescent phases of COVID-19 were provided by collaborators in the United States, Italy and Spain. The prospective study material was composed of cDNA or gDNA derived from T cells, B-cell-depleted T cells, or PBMCs. The dataset comprised deeply sampled blood TCRbeta repertoires from subjects exposed to, actively infected with, or recovered from COVID-19. The repertoires were made available in a free public database intended to serve as a resource for research on the immune response to SARS-CoV-2. Samples were obtained from the ongoing ImmuneRACE study (first 160 participants) and from some 1,300 subjects provided by 6 global collaborators. The sample metadata nearly always contained a de-identified subject ID, COVID-19 status, age in years and sex. HLA class I and class II types, where available, came from metadata supplied by the sample provider rather than from assay-based typing.

Summary of the overall study and its limitations: The amount of clinical and demographic metadata varied by source and participant and was provided uncurated.

The CDR3 sequence holds 15 residues, the cysteine and phenylalanine included. The CDR3 DNA has 45 bases and is translated from base 1. V sheds 4 bases and J sheds 2 bases, leaving 12 bases between their ends. CDR1 KGHDR and CDR2 SFDVKD were looked up in the germline V gene. TCRbeta CDR3 regions were amplified from genomic DNA by means of the immunoSEQ Assay, a bias-controlled multiplex PCR. In the authors' own workflow: The number of nucleated cells in each sample was estimated from the amplification of reference gene primers within the assay. Sequence reads were collapsed and filtered to measure the absolute abundance of every unique TCRbeta CDR3 rearrangement. For each sample, productive Simpson clonality was calculated by taking the square root of Simpson's diversity index across productive rearrangements. TCRdb's version of the immuneACCESS table is confined to in-frame rearrangements and falls short of the full clone set. An unresolved V gene accounts for under half of the shortfall where checked; the remainder is of unknown origin. V, J and clone size reflect that table, while D and trimming were determined from the DNA. The sample data list tens of thousands of clones, and about 84% of these were observed just once. The ten largest make up 15% to 17% of the sample.

Each collaborating institution followed its own protocols to collect whole blood in K2EDTA tubes. Collaborator samples were shipped for TCRbeta analysis as frozen whole blood, isolated PBMCs, or DNA extracted from either sample type. Worth noting for this clone: No cognate antigen has been identified for it. Base qualities are not recorded, but no much larger clone differs from it by a single base.

The rearrangement combines TRBV24-1 with TRBJ2-3; confidence is insufficient to name the D gene. The TCR was taken from a human donor in a cohort sampled during active COVID-19. Sequencing was carried out using peripheral blood. The CDR3 protein: CATSDPRQDTDTQYF. DNA sequence: TGTGCCACCAGTGACCCCCGACAAGACACAGATACGCAGTATTTT.